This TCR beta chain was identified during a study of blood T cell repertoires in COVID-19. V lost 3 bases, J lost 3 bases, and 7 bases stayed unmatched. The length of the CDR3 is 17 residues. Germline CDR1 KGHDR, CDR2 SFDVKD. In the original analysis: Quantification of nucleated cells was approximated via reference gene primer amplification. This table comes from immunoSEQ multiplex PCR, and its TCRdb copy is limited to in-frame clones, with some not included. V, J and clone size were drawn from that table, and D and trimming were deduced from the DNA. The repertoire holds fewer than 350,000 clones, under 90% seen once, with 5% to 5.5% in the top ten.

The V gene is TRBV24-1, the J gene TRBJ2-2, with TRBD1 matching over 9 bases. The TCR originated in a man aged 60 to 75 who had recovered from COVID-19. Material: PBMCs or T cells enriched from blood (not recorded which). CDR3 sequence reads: CATSDRTGAMDTGELFF. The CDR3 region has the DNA TGTGCCACCAGTGATCGGACAGGGGCGATGGACACCGGGGAGCTGTTTTTT.